Listed here are 12 T cell receptor beta chains from one sample, sequenced in a study of blood T cells in healthy people across ages. A second roughly 6 to 12 cycle PCR used barcoded and J-beta primers. TCRdb itself ran the 5' RACE reads through MiXCR, one entry per CDR3 protein. The sample shows hundreds of thousands of distinct CDR3 sequences, less than 30% of them seen only once. Material for sequencing was blood. These receptors came from a woman between 70 and 85 years old in good health.

This clonotype was found a few times. The J gene is TRBJ2-5, the V gene TRBV7-2; D perhaps matches TRBD2 (6 bases). The V and J ends lost 1 base and 2 bases respectively, with 14 bases between them. The CDR3 spans 16 residues. Germline-derived CDR1 and CDR2 are SGHTA and FQGNSA. The CDR3 coding sequence is TGTGCCAGCAGCTTAGGCCCACCCGGGGGACAAGAGACCCAGTACTTC. This codes for CASSLGPPGGQETQYF.

This clonotype was detected a few times. CDR3 region: CASSPSYVGTEAFF. CDR3 DNA sequence: TGTGCCAGCAGCCCCAGCTATGTGGGCACTGAAGCTTTCTTT. This chain links TRBV3-1 with TRBJ1-1, with unresolved D. Germline V lookup: CDR1 LGHDT, CDR2 YNNKEL (reference sequence). The CDR3 runs 14 residues. Deletions cut 4 bases from V and 4 bases from J, with 13 bases between. Full variable domain (rest looked up from reference TRBV3-1 and TRBJ1-1): DTAVSQTPKYLVTQMGNDKSIKCEQNLGHDTMYWYKQDSKKFLKIMFSYNNKELIINETVPNRFSPKSPDKAHLNLHINSLELGDSAVYFCASSPSYVGTEAFFGQGTRLTVV.

The CDR3 sequence: CASSAGSNQPQHF. CDR3 bases: TGTGCCAGCAGTGCAGGGAGCAATCAGCCCCAGCATTTT. V and J are TRBV2 and TRBJ1-5; D possibly corresponds to TRBD1 (5 bases). The V gene lost 4 bases and the J gene lost 1 base, with 5 bases spanning the gap. The CDR3 is 13 residues long. CDR1 is SNHLY, CDR2 FYNNEI, per germline. The full variable domain, with the rest looked up from reference TRBV2 and TRBJ1-5, is EPEVTQTPSHQVTQMGQEVILRCVPISNHLYFYWYRQILGQKVEFLVSFYNNEISEKSEIFDDQFSVERPDGSNFTLKIRSTKLEDSAMYFCASSAGSNQPQHFGDGTRLSIL.

This clonotype was seen a handful of times. The rearrangement links TRBV18 to TRBJ2-7, with 9 bases lining up with TRBD1. The V gene's germline CDR1 is KGHSH and CDR2 LQKENI. The junction had 8 bases not matched to a gene; V was cut back by 4 bases and J by 4 bases. This CDR3 spans 15 amino acids. Written as DNA, the CDR3 is TGTGCCAGCTCACAGACCGGGACAGGGATTTACGAGCAGTACTTC. This sequence encodes CASSQTGTGIYEQYF.

This clonotype was picked up a small number of times. The genes are TRBV15 and TRBJ2-7; 11 bases map to TRBD1. The germline V gene encodes CDR1 LNHNV and CDR2 YYDKDF (reference sequence). The CDR3 totals 15 residues. With V trimmed by 5 bases and J by 6 bases, 9 bases remained unmatched. CDR3 residues: CATSPGTGGFAEQYF. The CDR3 DNA reads TGTGCCACCAGCCCAGGGACAGGGGGTTTTGCCGAGCAGTACTTC.

The rearrangement links TRBV10-2 to TRBJ2-7; 7 bases are shared with TRBD1. V lost 6 bases and J lost 1; bases outside the gene matches: 6. CDR1 is WSHSY, CDR2 SAAADI, per germline. This CDR3 is built from 14 residues. CDR3 residues: CASSQDRKSYEQYF. As DNA, the CDR3 is TGCGCCAGCAGCCAGGACAGGAAATCCTACGAGCAGTACTTC.

The chain uses TRBV28 and TRBJ2-5; 9 nucleotides align to TRBD1. The assigned J gene may be wrong: the sequence end matches TRBJ2-1 better. CDR1 and CDR2 (germline): MDHEN, SYDVKM. CDR3 length: 16 residues. CDR3 DNA: TGTGCCAGCAGCTCGGGACAGGGCCTACTCTACAATGAGCAGTTCTTC. It is translated as CASSSGQGLLYNEQFF.

This chain links TRBV18 with TRBJ1-1; D is unresolved. The CDR3 consists of 13 residues. The germline gives CDR1 KGHSH, CDR2 LQKENI. V lost 2 bases and J lost 8, with 12 bases in between. The DNA for the CDR3 is TGTGCCAGCTCACCAGGGAGGGTAGAAGAAGCTTTCTTT. Its protein is CASSPGRVEEAFF.

V usage is TRBV12-3 or TRBV12-4 and J usage is TRBJ2-5; 9 bases line up with TRBD2. This CDR3 region has 16 residues. J gave up 5 bases and V 6 bases, and 13 bases lay outside the gene matches. This chain's CDR3 is CASSSLSGSKRETQYF. CDR3 DNA sequence: TGTGCCAGCAGCTCGCTTAGCGGGAGCAAGAGGGAGACCCAGTACTTC.

This clonotype turned up a few times. The gene calls are TRBV9 and TRBJ2-1, with D perhaps TRBD2 (6 bases). The CDR3 covers 13 residues. Germline values: CDR1 SGDLS, CDR2 YYNGEE. Trimming took 3 bases from V and 10 from J, leaving 14 bases between them. CDR3 sequence (DNA): TGTGCCAGCAGCGCTGGAGGGCCACGGGAGCAGTTCTTC. Its protein is CASSAGGPREQFF. Supplemented by reference TRBV9 and TRBJ2-1, the full variable domain reads DSGVTQTPKHLITATGQRVTLRCSPRSGDLSVYWYQQSLDQGLQFLIQYYNGEERAKGNILERFSAQQFPDLHSELNLSSLELGDSALYFCASSAGGPREQFFGPGTRLTVL.

CDR3 nucleotides: TGTGCCATACAACCAGCGAGCGAGCAGTACTTC. Encoded protein: CAIQPASEQYF. The chain has TRBV21-1 and TRBJ2-7. TRBV21-1 is annotated as a pseudogene. This CDR3 contains 11 residues.

This rearrangement joins TRBV19 to TRBJ2-2; TRBD2 agrees at 7 bases. The CDR3 runs to 14 residues. The J segment lost 6 bases and the V segment lost 2 bases, leaving 3 bases of the junction unmatched. Looked up from germline, CDR1 is LNHDA and CDR2 is SQIVND (reference sequence). CDR3 DNA sequence: TGTGCCAGTAGTATATTGGGGGGGGCCGGGGAGCTGTTTTTT. Protein product: CASSILGGAGELFF.